The 15 T cell receptor beta chains presented below share a single source sample, sequenced in a study of blood T cells in healthy people across ages. Alongside a J-beta primer mix, a sample-barcoded 5' primer served in a second PCR lasting roughly 6 to 11 cycles. Using its own MiXCR run on the 5' RACE reads, TCRdb lists one record per CDR3 protein. The table shows roughly 640,000 distinct CDR3 sequences, with around 31% occurring only once. What was sequenced was blood. The receptors were gathered from an elderly woman in good health.

In this sample, this clonotype turned up many times. The chain recombines TRBV5-5 with TRBJ2-1; 11 bases are a match to TRBD2. The CDR3 contains 18 residues. CDR1 is SGHKS and CDR2 is YYEKEE in the germline V gene (reference sequence). With 2 bases clipped from V and 6 bases from J, the junction kept 13 bases outside the gene matches. The CDR3 DNA follows: TGTGCCAGCAGCTTAAGTAGCGGGGGGGCGTCTCTACGCAATGAGCAGTTCTTC. Protein: CASSLSSGGASLRNEQFF.

This clonotype has a count of ten or more. The chain has TRBV6-5 and TRBJ1-1; TRBD1 might be the D (6 bases). Germline V gene lookup returns CDR1 MNHEY and CDR2 SVGAGI. V shed 4 bases and J shed 0 bases, with 9 bases lying between them. The CDR3 consists of 14 residues. CDR3 sequence reads: CASSWTEMNTEAFF. The CDR3 region has the DNA TGTGCCAGCAGTTGGACAGAGATGAACACTGAAGCTTTCTTT.

This clonotype was seen many times. The genes are TRBV28 and TRBJ2-3, with D possibly being TRBD1 (6 bases). V gave up 5 bases and J gave up 1 base, with 22 bases separating them. Germline V CDR1 and CDR2: MDHEN, SYDVKM. This CDR3 spans 18 amino acids. For the CDR3, the DNA is TGTGCCAGCAGTCGACCCAACAGGGTTTCCCGCCGCACAGATACGCAGTATTTT. Its protein product is CASSRPNRVSRRTDTQYF.

The chain is built from TRBV10-3 and TRBJ2-1; D unclear. The CDR3 extends over 13 amino acids. With 10 bases removed from V and 10 bases from J, the gap between germline ends came to 20 bases. Germline V gives CDR1 ENHRY, CDR2 SYGVKD. In DNA form, the CDR3 reads TGTGCCACCGCCGGTAGTTTTGACCAGGAGCAGTTCTTC. This encodes CATAGSFDQEQFF.

This clonotype was counted at least ten times. This chain links TRBV24-1 with TRBJ2-1, with 8 bases that match TRBD1. The junction had 7 bases not matched to a gene; V was cut back by 6 bases and J by 7 bases. The CDR3 totals 14 residues. From germline, CDR1 is KGHDR and CDR2 SFDVKD. CDR3 bases: TGTGCCACCAGTCGCGGACAGGGTTGGAATGAGCAGTTCTTC. Residues: CATSRGQGWNEQFF.

The genes are TRBV7-6 and TRBJ1-1, with D possibly TRBD1 on 6 matching bases. Trimming stripped 7 bases from V and 5 bases from J, with 20 bases between. CDR1 is SGHVS, CDR2 FNYEAQ, per germline. This CDR3 region has 15 residues. This chain's CDR3 is CASTSLLGGRTEAFF. CDR3 DNA sequence: TGTGCCAGCACTTCCCTATTAGGGGGGAGGACTGAAGCTTTCTTT.

This clonotype has ten or more counts. This rearrangement joins TRBV9 to TRBJ1-2; D is undetermined. The CDR3 consists of 14 residues. CDR1 and CDR2 (germline): SGDLS, YYNGEE. V shed 3 bases and J shed 4 bases, with 13 bases lying between them. CDR3 nucleotide sequence: TGTGCCAGCAGCGCAAACTCGTTAGCCTATGGCTACACCTTC. This encodes CASSANSLAYGYTF.

On this clonotype: This could be a read error, since a much larger clone is one nucleotide away. The chain uses TRBV7-2 and TRBJ1-2; D is possibly TRBD1 (6 bases). The CDR3 contains 13 residues. Germline V CDR1 and CDR2: SGHTA, FQGNSA. V dropped 0 bases and J dropped 9 bases, with 11 bases sitting between them. The CDR3 region has the DNA TGTGCCAGCAGCTTAGCGGGGGGCGGTAGCTACACCTTC. It encodes CASSLAGGGSYTF. Full variable domain (rest looked up from reference TRBV7-2 and TRBJ1-2): GAGVSQSPSNKVTEKGKDVELRCDPISGHTALYWYRQSLGQGLEFLIYFQGNSAPDKSGLPSDRFSAERTGGSVSTLTIQRTQQEDSAVYLCASSLAGGGSYTFGSGTRLTVV.

This clonotype was counted ten times or more. The CDR3 region is CSARDQDEGYTF. CDR3 coding DNA: TGCAGTGCTAGAGATCAGGATGAGGGCTACACCTTC. V is TRBV20-1 and J is TRBJ1-2; D is ambiguous. The CDR3 contains 12 residues. Trimming shortened V by 0 bases and J by 8 bases, and 10 bases separated the two germline ends. Looked up from germline, CDR1 is DFQATT and CDR2 is SNEGSKA (reference sequence).

This clonotype was counted many times. The chain combines TRBV20-1 with TRBJ2-3; D is uncertain. Trimming took 2 bases from V and 2 from J, leaving 14 bases between them. Germline V gene lookup returns CDR1 DFQATT and CDR2 SNEGSKA (reference sequence). CDR3 length: 15 amino acids. The CDR3 nucleotides are TGCAGTGCTAGAACCGCGTATCGCACCACAGATACGCAGTATTTT. It translates to CSARTAYRTTDTQYF.

This clonotype came up many times. V gene TRBV20-1 combines with J gene TRBJ2-6; D is ambiguous. Between the trimmed V and J ends, which lost 0 bases and 0 bases, there was a span of 12 bases. CDR1 DFQATT and CDR2 SNEGSKA come from the germline V gene (reference sequence). The CDR3 length is 17 residues. CDR3 nucleotides: TGCAGTGCTAGAGATAGCCAGACCCACTCTGGGGCCAACGTCCTGACTTTC. It translates to CSARDSQTHSGANVLTF.

A word on this clonotype: The junction departs from the called germline gene at one end, perhaps through a read error. The V call is TRBV10-3, the J call TRBJ2-7; D is possibly TRBD1 (6 bases). The V gene's germline CDR1 is ENHRY and CDR2 SYGVKD. This CDR3 has 13 residues. CDR3 in amino acids: CVISTGTSNEQYF. CDR3 bases: TGTGTCATCAGTACCGGGACAAGCAATGAGCAGTACTTC.

This clonotype was seen at least ten times. V usage is TRBV7-2 and J usage is TRBJ2-3, with 7 bases matching TRBD2. V shed 5 bases, J shed 5 bases, and the junction held 13 bases outside the gene matches. This CDR3 is 16 amino acids long. Germline V gene sequence: CDR1 SGHTA, CDR2 FQGNSA. CDR3 coding DNA: TGTGCCAGCAGCCCACAGCGGGGCGGTTCCCAAGATACGCAGTATTTT. This codes for CASSPQRGGSQDTQYF. Full variable domain (outside the CDR3, taken from reference TRBV7-2 and TRBJ2-3): GAGVSQSPSNKVTEKGKDVELRCDPISGHTALYWYRQSLGQGLEFLIYFQGNSAPDKSGLPSDRFSAERTGGSVSTLTIQRTQQEDSAVYLCASSPQRGGSQDTQYFGPGTRLTVL.

This clonotype was counted at least ten times. The genes are TRBV5-1 and TRBJ2-5, with D unresolved. Trimming took 0 bases from V and 4 from J, leaving 13 bases between them. Looked up from germline, CDR1 is SGHRS and CDR2 is YFSETQ. CDR3 size: 15 residues. The DNA of the CDR3 is TGCGCCAGCAGCTTGGTTCCAGGTTGGGGAGAGACCCAGTACTTC. Encoded protein: CASSLVPGWGETQYF.

This clonotype has at least ten counts. This chain links TRBV20-1 with TRBJ2-5, with 7 bases that match TRBD2. J was trimmed by 7 bases and V by 5 bases; bases with no gene match: 13. CDR1 and CDR2 (germline): DFQATT, SNEGSKA (reference sequence). The CDR3 covers 14 residues. The CDR3 DNA reads TGCAGTGCTGGGAGCGGGGTCCCCCCATCGACCCAGTACTTC. Protein sequence: CSAGSGVPPSTQYF.